This TCR beta chain is from a study of OX40 agonist ivuxolimab in advanced cancers. Study-level information: Patients with hepatocellular carcinoma, melanoma, renal cell or head and neck cancer made up the dose-escalation patients. Participants averaged about 60 years of age (range roughly 23 to 80) and were 75% to 90% male. A partial response was reached by three patients: one with hepatocellular carcinoma and two with cutaneous melanoma.

The germline gives CDR1 SGHKS, CDR2 YYEKEE (reference sequence). There are 15 residues in the CDR3. Deletions cut 3 bases from V and 1 base from J, with 11 bases between. Patients who had autoimmune disease history or got systemic immunosuppression were left out. Some clones are missing from TCRdb's copy, which holds only in-frame ones; the method was immunoSEQ multiplex PCR. The sample comprises tens of thousands of clones, roughly nine tenths of which are singletons, and 5.5% to 6.5% rests with the top ten. The sequencing here drew on CD4+ or CD8+ T cells sorted from blood, taken in a trial of the OX40 agonist ivuxolimab. This receptor was taken from an adult with an advanced solid tumor such as melanoma, head and neck, liver or kidney cancer. The rearrangement uses TRBV5-5 and TRBJ2-1; a weak D match, TRBD2 (6 bases). The CDR3 protein is CASSSGEASYNEQFF. For the CDR3, the DNA is TGTGCCAGCAGCTCTGGGGAGGCGTCCTACAATGAGCAGTTCTTC.